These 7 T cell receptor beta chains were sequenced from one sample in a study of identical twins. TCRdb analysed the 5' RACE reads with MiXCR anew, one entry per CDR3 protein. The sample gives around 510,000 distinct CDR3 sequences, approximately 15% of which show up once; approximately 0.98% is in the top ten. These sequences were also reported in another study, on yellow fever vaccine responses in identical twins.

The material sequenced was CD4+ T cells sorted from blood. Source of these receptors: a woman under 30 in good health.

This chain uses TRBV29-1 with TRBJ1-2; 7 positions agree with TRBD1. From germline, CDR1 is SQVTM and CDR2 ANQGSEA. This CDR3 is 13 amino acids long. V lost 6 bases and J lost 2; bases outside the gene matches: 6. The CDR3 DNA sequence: TGCAGCGTAGATGACAGGGTGAACTATGGCTACACCTTC. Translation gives CSVDDRVNYGYTF.

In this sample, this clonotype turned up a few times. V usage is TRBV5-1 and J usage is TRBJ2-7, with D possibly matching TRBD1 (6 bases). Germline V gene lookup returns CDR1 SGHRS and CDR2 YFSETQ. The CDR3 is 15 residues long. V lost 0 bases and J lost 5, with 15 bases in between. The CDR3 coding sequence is TGCGCCAGCAGCTTGGAGGCAGGGGAGTTCCACGAGCAGTACTTC. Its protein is CASSLEAGEFHEQYF.

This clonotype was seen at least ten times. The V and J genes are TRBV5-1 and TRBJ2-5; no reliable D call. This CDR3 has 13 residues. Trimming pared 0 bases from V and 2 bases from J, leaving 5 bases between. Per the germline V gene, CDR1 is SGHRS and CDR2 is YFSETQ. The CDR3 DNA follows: TGCGCCAGCAGCTTGGTTATACAAGAGACCCAGTACTTC. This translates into CASSLVIQETQYF.

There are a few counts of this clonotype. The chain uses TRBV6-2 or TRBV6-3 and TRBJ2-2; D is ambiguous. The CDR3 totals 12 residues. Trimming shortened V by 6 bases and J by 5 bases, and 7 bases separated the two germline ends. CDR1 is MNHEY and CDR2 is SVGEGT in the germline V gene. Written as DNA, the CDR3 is TGTGCCAGCAGCCAGATTACCGGGGAGCTGTTTTTT. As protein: CASSQITGELFF.

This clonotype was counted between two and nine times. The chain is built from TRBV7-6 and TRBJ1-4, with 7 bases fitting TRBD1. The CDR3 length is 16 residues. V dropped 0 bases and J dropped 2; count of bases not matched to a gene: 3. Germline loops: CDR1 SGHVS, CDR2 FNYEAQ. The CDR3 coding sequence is TGTGCCAGCAGCTTAGCAGGCAGGGGGACTAATGAAAAACTGTTTTTT. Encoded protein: CASSLAGRGTNEKLFF.

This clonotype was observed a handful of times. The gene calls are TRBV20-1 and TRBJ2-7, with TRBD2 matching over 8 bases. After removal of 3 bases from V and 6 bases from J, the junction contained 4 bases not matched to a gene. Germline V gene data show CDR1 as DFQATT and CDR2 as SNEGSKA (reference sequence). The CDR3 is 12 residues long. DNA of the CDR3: TGCAGTGCTAGCGGACTAGCAGGCGAGCAGTACTTC. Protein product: CSASGLAGEQYF.

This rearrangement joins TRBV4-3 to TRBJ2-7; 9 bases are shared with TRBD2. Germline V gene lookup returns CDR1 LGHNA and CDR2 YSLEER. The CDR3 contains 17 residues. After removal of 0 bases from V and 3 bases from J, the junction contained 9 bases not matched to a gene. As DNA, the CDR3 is TGCGCCAGCAGCCAAGATCTCCGGAAGCGGGAGGTCTACGAGCAGTACTTC. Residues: CASSQDLRKREVYEQYF.